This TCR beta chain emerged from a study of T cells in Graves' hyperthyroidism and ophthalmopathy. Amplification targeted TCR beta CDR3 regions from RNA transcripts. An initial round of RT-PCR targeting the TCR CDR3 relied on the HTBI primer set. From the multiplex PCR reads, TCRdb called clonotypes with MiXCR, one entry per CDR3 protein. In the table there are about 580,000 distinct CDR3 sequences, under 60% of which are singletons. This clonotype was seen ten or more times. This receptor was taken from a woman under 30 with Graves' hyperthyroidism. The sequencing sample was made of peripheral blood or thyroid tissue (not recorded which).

CDR3 residues: CSARDFWGEGRGYTF. In nucleotides, the CDR3 is TGCAGTGCTAGAGATTTTTGGGGGGAGGGACGAGGCTACACCTTC. The chain carries TRBV20-1 and TRBJ1-2; D is perhaps TRBD1 (5 bases). With 0 bases removed from V and 8 bases from J, the gap between germline ends came to 19 bases. The CDR3 contains 15 residues. The germline V gene encodes CDR1 DFQATT and CDR2 SNEGSKA (reference sequence).